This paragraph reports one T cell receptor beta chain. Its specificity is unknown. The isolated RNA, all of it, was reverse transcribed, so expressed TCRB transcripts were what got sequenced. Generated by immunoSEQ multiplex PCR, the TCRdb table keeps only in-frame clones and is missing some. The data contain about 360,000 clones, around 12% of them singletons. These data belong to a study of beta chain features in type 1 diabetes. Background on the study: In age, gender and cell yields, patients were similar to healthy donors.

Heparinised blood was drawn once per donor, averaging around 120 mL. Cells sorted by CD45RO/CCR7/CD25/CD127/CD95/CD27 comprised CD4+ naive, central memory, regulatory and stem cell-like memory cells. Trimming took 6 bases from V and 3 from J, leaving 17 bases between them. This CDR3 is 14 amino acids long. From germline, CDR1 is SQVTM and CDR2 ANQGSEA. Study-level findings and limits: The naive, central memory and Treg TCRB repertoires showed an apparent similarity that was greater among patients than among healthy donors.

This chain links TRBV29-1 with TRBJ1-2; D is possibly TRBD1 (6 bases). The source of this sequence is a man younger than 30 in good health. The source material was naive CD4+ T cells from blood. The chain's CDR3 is CSVGSRDTDYGYTF. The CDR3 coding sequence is TGCAGCGTGGGGTCCCGGGACACGGACTATGGCTACACCTTC.